This TCR beta chain was captured in a study of CD8 T cells in ankylosing spondylitis. Findings and limits, study-wide: As reported, disease-linked clones showed significant enrichment in matched ankylosing spondylitis synovial fluid. Disease-linked clones were found to be CD8+ and relatively rare in peripheral blood. Prior work had noted some motif variants in reactive arthritis blood and synovial fluid. Ankylosing spondylitis blood appeared to be characterized by a TCR beta motif of several highly homologous variants.

A single record per CDR3 protein comes from TCRdb applying MiXCR to the 5' RACE reads. The sample carries 400,000 or so distinct CDR3 sequences, 20% to 30% recorded once. Germline trimming cut 3 bases from V and 0 bases from J; bases unmatched to any gene: 4. The length of the CDR3 is 17 residues. Per the germline V gene, CDR1 is MNHEY and CDR2 is SMNVEV (reference sequence). A word on this clonotype: Its antigen remains unidentified.

The clonotype comes from a male donor with ankylosing spondylitis. The chain links TRBV27 to TRBJ2-2; 10 bases fit TRBD2. The sequencing input was blood, either unsorted or a sorted T cell fraction (not recorded which). The CDR3 DNA reads TGTGCCAGCAGTTTCCGGCTAGCGGGAGCGAACACCGGGGAGCTGTTTTTT. Its protein is CASSFRLAGANTGELFF.